This TCR beta chain appears in the sequencing data of a study of regulatory T cells in long-lasting Graves disease (dated by TCRdb to 2020 to 2022). For context, the study as a whole: Patients with newly diagnosed Graves' disease had been on antithyroid drugs for under 3 months. Peripheral blood TCR sequencing and RNA sequencing compared persistent Graves' disease patients with newly diagnosed Graves' disease patients. The study was conducted in China and was registered as a clinical trial. A total of about 33 samples underwent TCR sequencing: about 13 from persistent and about 20 from newly diagnosed Graves' disease patients. On the study overall, not on this receptor specifically: Persistent Graves' disease patients showed lower TCR Shannon entropy and fewer highly expanded clones than newly diagnosed patients, suggesting clonal expansion. Only the TCR beta chain was sequenced and analyzed. Because the primary lesion, thyroid tissue, could not be accessed, the study looked at peripheral blood alone. Persistent disease showed preferential use of TRBV28, TRBJ1-2 and TRBJ2-5, whereas newly diagnosed disease favored TRBV20-1 and TRBJ2-1. More public clonotypes were shared among persistent patients (2,741) than among newly diagnosed patients (roughly 1,000). The authors noted that the small sample size was a limitation that may lower accuracy.

The sample's time point label, decoded: newly diagnosed GD, antithyroid drugs for less than 3 months. For both TCR sequencing and RNA sequencing, RNA was extracted from PBMCs using TRIzol. The diagnosis of Graves' disease followed American Thyroid Association guidelines. Recruitment of patients was carried out at an endocrinology department in Xi'an, China. Each patient gave 7 to 9.5 milliliters of peripheral blood, collected in an EDTA anticoagulant tube. Ficoll Paque Plus density gradient separation was used to isolate PBMCs, and no further T cell sorting was performed. An Agilent 2100 Bioanalyzer and agarose gel were used to assess RNA quality, and a NanoDrop 2000 was used to measure RNA concentration. Libraries were prepared through multiplex PCR. Instrument on record: Illumina HiSeq 4000. CDR3 regions were amplified by Arm-PCR with iRepertoire HTBI primers to construct TCR beta libraries. Gel purification was performed on PCR products prior to sequencing. In the source study's methods: A total of some 65 TRBV and approximately 15 TRBJ segments were identified across samples and were used for gene usage analysis of CDR3 amino acid clonotypes. COPE and FqMerger were used to merge filtered high-quality paired reads into contigs. BLAST was used to align contigs to IMGT TRBV, TRBD and TRBJ reference genes, with CDR3 defined following IMGT. Any clonotype with a frequency above 0.1% was counted as a highly expanded clone. Shannon entropy was used to measure repertoire diversity, and the Gini coefficient was used to measure V-J evenness. Public clonotypes were defined as clonotypes shared by more than one individual. In TCRdb, the public reads were trimmed at Q25 with fastp and aligned with MiXCR, with productive beta chains retained. Entries are consolidated by CDR3 protein sequence, retaining the most common genes and DNA. Clone size and V and J calls follow TCRdb, not the original study. The sample profile shows hundreds of thousands of distinct CDR3 sequences; about 13% of them were found once. The ten largest make up more than 8.5% of the sample.

This clonotype was counted many times. It lacks a known antigen. Base qualities are missing; no much larger clone stands one base away. V and J are truncated by 6 bases and 3 bases respectively, leaving an intervening sequence of 6 bases. Including cysteine and phenylalanine, the CDR3 has 11 amino acids. Only the CDR3 part of the read is kept: 33 bases, read in frame from the first base. In addition, the sample was reused for a study of T cells in Graves' hyperthyroidism and ophthalmopathy. According to the second study: Stable Graves' hyperthyroidism was defined as no progression to ophthalmopathy during 18 months of follow-up. Hyperthyroidism patients were newly diagnosed, had a disease duration of under 2 months, and were aged 18 to 65 years. Exclusion was applied to patients with uncontrolled infections, other autoimmune diseases, pregnancy or lactation. Clinical symptoms, serum thyroxine and TRAb, thyroid ultrasound, and orbital computed tomography formed the basis for the diagnoses. A first-round RT-PCR of the TCR CDR3 used the HTBI primer set with the Qiagen OneStep RT-PCR kit. Most expanded thyroid clonotypes (frequency above 0.001) were also found in blood, which suggests that blood repertoires may mirror thyroid immune responses. In cross-validation, a model built on a 13 V-J signature told ophthalmopathy apart from stable hyperthyroidism with 85% to 90% sensitivity and 81% to 82% specificity, and in testing the same model reached 80%/75%. During validation, the model predicted progression to ophthalmopathy a median of about 5.9 months ahead of onset, with almost 71% sensitivity and about 72% specificity. To identify distinguishing TCR V-J signatures, a discovery cohort of around 100 patients was used, comprising fewer than 45 with Graves' ophthalmopathy and some 57 with stable Graves' hyperthyroidism. Prospective prediction of ophthalmopathy was tested in an independent validation cohort consisting of some 20 hyperthyroidism patients and 15 to 17 patients who later progressed to ophthalmopathy. The 95 to 100 discovery patients were randomly divided into training and test sets at a 7:3 ratio. Thyroid tissue and blood T-cell repertoires from roughly 6 Graves' hyperthyroidism patients were also compared in the study. After sampling, hyperthyroidism patients received methimazole starting at 30 mg daily, and ophthalmopathy patients received high-dose intravenous methylprednisolone. Libraries were constructed in a second round of multiplex PCR, after which size selection and purification were performed. The libraries were sequenced on an Illumina HiSeq2000 using paired-end 100 bp reads. SOAPnuke was used to process the raw data, with reads discarded if the reads contained adapters or uncalled bases, had a mean Phred below 15, or lacked an exact constant-primer or identifier match. COPE v1.2.5 was used to merge high-quality paired reads, and clonotypes were defined as unique nucleotide sequences. MiTCR v1.1 was used to align clonotypes to the IMGT TRBV, TRBD and TRBJ reference segments. Analysis was restricted to V-J combinations with a frequency above 0.0001, which covered roughly 99% of repertoires. The TCS score was defined as the ratio of F50 (clonal expansion) to E x V (chaos), calculated using BLOSUM62-based TCRdist between CDR3 peptides within each V-J. Welch's t-statistics and random forest reduced fewer than 600 V-J features to some 14, which were used in a naive Bayes classifier (R e1071). Sample size was not statistically predetermined, and blinding of investigators to group allocation was not performed. According to the paper, TCR Vbeta CDR3 sequencing was carried out on more than 120 peripheral blood samples, which came from under 50 ophthalmopathy, approximately 78 hyperthyroidism and roughly 17 progressor patients.

Material: peripheral blood mononuclear cells (PBMCs), obtained at new diagnosis, from a patient treated with antithyroid drugs. The sequence is built from TRBV12-3 or TRBV12-4 and TRBJ2-7, with an unclear D gene assignment. This receptor was taken from a man between 25 and 39 years old with Graves disease. Donor details come from another sample of the same person, matched by shared clones. CDR3 sequence: CASSLYYEQYF. The DNA reads TGTGCCAGCAGCCTTTACTACGAGCAGTACTTC.